This T cell receptor (beta chain) was captured by sequencing in a study of T cell clonality in common variable immunodeficiency. Produced via immunoSEQ multiplex PCR; TCRdb's table is partial and in-frame only. The repertoire has 25,000 to 30,000 clones, none seen only once; the ten largest take 3.1%. The CDR3 loop spans 14 amino acids. The V gene's germline CDR1 is SGHTA and CDR2 FQGNSA. V was trimmed by 6 bases and J by 2 bases, leaving 11 bases between them. General study findings and limits: CVID subjects showed higher TCRbeta clonality than healthy controls. Reportedly, TCR beta sequences from common variable immunodeficiency showed fewer deletions and N-nucleotide insertions.

Concerning this clone itself: Antigen: not known. Sequencing ends 3 residues short of the CDR3 end; the germline J gene provides the rest.

What was sequenced was peripheral blood mononuclear cells. The receptor was isolated from a human donor with common variable immunodeficiency. This chain connects TRBV7-2 to TRBJ2-1, with TRBD2 as a possible D gene (5 bases). This CDR3 is CASRPPGTYNEQFF. The DNA read from the CDR3 is TGTGCCAGCAGGCCCCCGGGGACCTACAATGAG.